The 30 T cell receptor beta chains below were found in one sample sequenced in a study of breast tumors, draining lymph nodes, adjacent tissues. The lymph nodes were axillary draining lymph nodes from breast cancer patients. TCRdb re-analysed the multiplex PCR reads in MiXCR, keeping a single row per CDR3 protein. The sample lists approximately 250,000 distinct CDR3 sequences, approximately 36% occurring once. Specimen: axillary lymph node tissue. All receptors come from a female donor with breast cancer. Some clones in this sample may be carry-over from other donors' samples.

This rearrangement joins TRBV7-2 to TRBJ2-1; no clear D gene. CDR1 is SGHTA and CDR2 is FQGNSA in the germline V gene. Between the trimmed V and J ends, which lost 3 bases and 0 bases, there was a span of 9 bases. The CDR3 loop spans 15 amino acids. CDR3 sequence reads: CASSLVEGSYNEQFF. The DNA for the CDR3 is TGTGCCAGCAGCTTGGTGGAAGGCTCCTACAATGAGCAGTTCTTC.

This clonotype was counted ten times or more. This may be a read error, as it is one base from a much larger clone. The CDR3 ends on some other residue instead of the conserved phenylalanine or tryptophan, so this is likely a read error. The chain uses TRBV7-2 and TRBJ2-5; a possible D gene is TRBD2 (7 bases). The germline gives CDR1 SGHTA, CDR2 FQGNSA. The CDR3 has 14 residues. V was cut by 1 base and J by 5 bases, with 11 bases left in between. The CDR3 region has the DNA TGTGCCAGCAGCTTAGGGGGGGGCGTTGAGACCCAGTACCTC. Residues: CASSLGGGVETQYL.

This clonotype occurred many times. V and J are TRBV3-1 and TRBJ2-5, with 7 bases matching TRBD1. The CDR3 has 15 residues. Unmatched junction bases numbered 4, after V lost 3 bases and J lost 0 bases. CDR1 is LGHDT and CDR2 is YNNKEL in the germline V gene (reference sequence). CDR3 DNA: TGTGCCAGCAGCCACTACAGGGGCCACCAAGAGACCCAGTACTTC. This translates into CASSHYRGHQETQYF.

This clonotype was seen a handful of times. The chain is built from TRBV5-1 and TRBJ2-5; TRBD1 agrees at 8 bases. Germline V lookup: CDR1 SGHRS, CDR2 YFSETQ. V lost 4 bases, J lost 7 bases, and 12 bases stayed unmatched. The CDR3 has 15 residues. This CDR3 is CASSPGVTTGVTQYF. CDR3 bases: TGCGCCAGCAGCCCGGGAGTTACGACAGGGGTGACCCAGTACTTC. Variable domain in full (rest from reference TRBV5-1 and TRBJ2-5): KAGVTQTPRYLIKTRGQQVTLSCSPISGHRSVSWYQQTPGQGLQFLFEYFSETQRNKGNFPGRFSGRQFSNSRSEMNVSTLELGDSALYLCASSPGVTTGVTQYFGPGTRLLVL.

In its sample, this clonotype was seen many times. V and J are TRBV10-3 and TRBJ2-5, with D perhaps assigned TRBD1 or TRBD2 (5 bases each). CDR3 length: 16 residues. Deletions cut 6 bases from V and 1 base from J, with 18 bases between. The germline V gene has CDR1 ENHRY and CDR2 SYGVKD. The CDR3 DNA reads TGTGCCATCAGCCTAGGGGTGGGAGTAATCCAAGAGACCCAGTACTTC. The encoded protein is CAISLGVGVIQETQYF.

This clonotype was seen many times. This chain links TRBV2 with TRBJ2-1; D unclear. V shed 3 bases and J shed 0 bases, with 6 bases lying between them. The germline gives CDR1 SNHLY, CDR2 FYNNEI. The CDR3 covers 14 residues. CDR3 protein: CASSDSHSYNEQFF. The CDR3 bases are TGTGCCAGCAGTGACTCGCACTCCTACAATGAGCAGTTCTTC.

V usage is TRBV12-5 and J usage is TRBJ2-3, with a possible D match to TRBD1 (7 bases). This CDR3 is built from 15 residues. Germline lookup yields CDR1 LGHNT and CDR2 FRNRAP. The CDR3 spells CASSFRGARTDTQYF. Written as DNA, the CDR3 is TGTGCCAGCAGTTTCAGGGGGGCCCGAACAGATACGCAGTATTTT.

This clonotype was observed many times. V and J are TRBV7-9 and TRBJ2-7, with D hard to call. This CDR3 region has 15 residues. V lost 1 base, J lost 1 base, and 11 bases lay in between. Germline CDR1 SEHNR, CDR2 FQNEAQ (reference sequence). The CDR3 sequence: CASSLVQSTSYEQYF. Written as DNA, the CDR3 is TGTGCCAGCAGCTTAGTTCAGTCAACATCCTACGAGCAGTACTTC.

CDR3 residues: CATSQDPGLWDEQYF. DNA for the CDR3: TGTGCCACCAGCCAAGATCCGGGCCTCTGGGACGAGCAGTACTTC. The chain has TRBV24-1 and TRBJ2-7, with D unresolved. V shed 7 bases and J shed 5 bases, with 20 bases lying between them. CDR3 length equals 15 residues. Germline CDR1 and CDR2: KGHDR and SFDVKD.

This clonotype came up a few times. CDR3 nucleotides: TGTGCCAGCAGTTTGGCGGCGGGAGGAAGTAATTCACCCCTCCACTTT. Amino acids: CASSLAAGGSNSPLHF. The V and J genes are TRBV28 and TRBJ1-6; D ambiguous. Trimming stripped 3 bases from V and 6 bases from J, with 15 bases between. Germline V gives CDR1 MDHEN, CDR2 SYDVKM. This CDR3 has 16 amino acids. Complete variable domain (other parts from reference TRBV28 and TRBJ1-6): DVKVTQSSRYLVKRTGEKVFLECVQDMDHENMFWYRQDPGLGLRLIYFSYDVKMKEKGDIPEGYSVSREKKERFSLILESASTNQTSMYLCASSLAAGGSNSPLHFGNGTRLTVT.

In its sample, this clonotype was seen many times. In DNA, the CDR3 is TGTGCCAGTAGTATGGTGGGGAATACGTTCCTTAAGATGGGAGGCTACACCTTC. Protein product: CASSMVGNTFLKMGGYTF. This sequence joins TRBV19 and TRBJ1-2; no clear D gene. Germline assignment: CDR1 LNHDA and CDR2 SQIVND (reference sequence). CDR3 size: 18 residues. Trimming pared 3 bases from V and 8 bases from J, leaving 28 bases between.

V gene TRBV5-6 combines with J gene TRBJ2-2; 7 bases match TRBD1. Germline V gene sequence: CDR1 SGHDT, CDR2 YYEEEE. This CDR3 spans 16 amino acids. Germline trimming cut 4 bases from V and 6 bases from J; bases unmatched to any gene: 12. The CDR3 nucleotides read TGTGCCAGCAGCAAAACAGGGGCCGTAAGGGCCGGGGAGCTGTTTTTT. This gives the protein CASSKTGAVRAGELFF.

At least ten counts were recorded for this clonotype. The chain recombines TRBV2 with TRBJ2-3; D is possibly TRBD1 or TRBD2 (6 bases each). Germline-derived CDR1 and CDR2 are SNHLY and FYNNEI. This CDR3 region has 13 residues. Between the trimmed V and J ends, which lost 8 bases and 8 bases, there was a span of 17 bases. This CDR3 is CASQEGGTGTQYF. CDR3 coding DNA: TGTGCCAGCCAGGAGGGGGGAACTGGTACGCAGTATTTT.

The chain carries TRBV20-1 and TRBJ2-3; D unclear. Germline CDR1 DFQATT, CDR2 SNEGSKA (reference sequence). V was cut by 6 bases and J by 2 bases, with 15 bases left in between. CDR3 length equals 14 residues. The CDR3: CSAPLKWNTDTQYF. Written as DNA, the CDR3 is TGCAGTGCCCCCCTCAAGTGGAACACAGATACGCAGTATTTT.

Details on this clonotype: A much bigger clone sits one base away, suggesting this may be a read error. The chain has TRBV12-3 or TRBV12-4 and TRBJ2-3, with D tentatively TRBD1 (5 bases). V gave up 5 bases and J gave up 1 base, with 13 bases separating them. The length of the CDR3 is 15 residues. This chain's CDR3 is CASSDQEGGTDTQYF. The CDR3 coding sequence is TGTGCCAGCAGTGACCAGGAAGGGGGCACAGATACGCAGTATTTT.

V usage is TRBV20-1 and J usage is TRBJ1-3; the D gene is possibly TRBD1 (5 bases). This CDR3 has 14 residues. V shed 3 bases and J shed 2 bases, with 11 bases lying between them. In germline, CDR1 is DFQATT, CDR2 SNEGSKA (reference sequence). CDR3 residues: CSARAGSAGNTIYF. Here the CDR3 DNA reads TGCAGTGCTAGGGCAGGGTCAGCTGGAAACACCATATATTTT.

The sample holds many counts of this clonotype. The chain links TRBV7-2 to TRBJ1-6; TRBD1 is a possible D gene (6 bases). Between the trimmed V and J ends, which lost 5 bases and 6 bases, there was a span of 11 bases. CDR1 is SGHTA, CDR2 FQGNSA, per germline. This CDR3 comprises 14 residues. The CDR3 is CASSPWTVNSPLHF. CDR3 DNA: TGTGCCAGCAGCCCTTGGACAGTTAATTCACCCCTCCACTTT.

CDR3 in DNA: TGTGCCAGCAGCCCCGGACAGGGGACGCGCACAGATACGCAGTATTTT. Translating gives CASSPGQGTRTDTQYF. The V gene is TRBV11-1, the J gene TRBJ2-3; 9 bases are a match to TRBD1. The V gene end was trimmed by 5 bases and the J gene end by 1 base; junction bases not matched to a gene: 7. The CDR3 totals 16 residues. CDR1 and CDR2 from the germline V gene are SGHAT and FQDESV (reference sequence).

To note about this clonotype: The junction shows a germline mismatch at one end, possibly a read error. The chain joins TRBV14 to TRBJ2-3, with 7 bases that match TRBD2. The length of the CDR3 is 15 residues. Germline V gene lookup returns CDR1 SGHDN and CDR2 FVKESK. CDR3 residues: CASSPKRDHTGTQYF. The CDR3 bases are TGTGCCAGCAGTCCTAAGCGGGACCACACAGGTACGCAGTATTTT.

V gene TRBV7-8 combines with J gene TRBJ2-2, with a possible D match to TRBD1 (5 bases). V lost 1 base, J lost 0 bases, and 9 bases lay in between. This CDR3 comprises 16 residues. In germline, CDR1 is SGHVS, CDR2 FQNEAQ. CDR3 DNA: TGTGCCAGCAGCTTAGAAGCCAGGGCGAACACCGGGGAGCTGTTTTTT. Translation gives CASSLEARANTGELFF. Supplemented by reference TRBV7-8 and TRBJ2-2, the full variable domain reads GAGVSQSPRYKVAKRGQDVALRCDPISGHVSLFWYQQALGQGPEFLTYFQNEAQLDKSGLPSDRFFAERPEGSVSTLKIQRTQQEDSAVYLCASSLEARANTGELFFGEGSRLTVL.

There are many counts of this clonotype. The chain has TRBV19 and TRBJ1-4; tentatively, D is TRBD1 (5 bases). Trimming removed 7 bases from V and 9 bases from J, with 9 bases in between. CDR3 length: 11 amino acids. CDR1 and CDR2 from the germline V gene are LNHDA and SQIVND (reference sequence). The CDR3 DNA is TGTGCCAGTATTAAGGGGCAAAAACTGTTTTTT. Its protein product is CASIKGQKLFF.

The table lists this clonotype with many counts. The chain couples TRBV5-8 to TRBJ1-6; D not resolved. The V gene lost 0 bases and the J gene lost 6 bases, with 7 bases spanning the gap. Germline CDR1 reads SGHTS; CDR2 reads YDEGEE. The CDR3 is made up of 14 amino acids. DNA for the CDR3: TGTGCCAGCAGCTTGGCGGATAGTAATTCACCCCTCCACTTT. Protein product: CASSLADSNSPLHF.

The sample holds many counts of this clonotype. The V gene is TRBV9, the J gene TRBJ2-1; TRBD2 matches at 8 bases. V lost 4 bases to trimming and J lost 5 bases; unmatched junction nucleotides: 5. Looked up from germline, CDR1 is SGDLS and CDR2 is YYNGEE. CDR3 length: 14 amino acids. The CDR3 coding sequence is TGTGCCAGCAGCCAGCGGGGGCTCGACAATGAGCAGTTCTTC. The encoded protein is CASSQRGLDNEQFF.

This clonotype was detected ten times or more. This chain joins TRBV3-2 and TRBJ2-7; whether TRBD1, the table's D call, matches the DNA was not checked. TRBV3-2 constitutes a pseudogene. The CDR3 has 15 residues. CDR3 bases: TGTGCCAGCAGCCAAGGTCCAGGGGCGTACTACGAGCAGTACTTC. Translating it yields CASSQGPGAYYEQYF.

This clonotype came up a few times. The chain has TRBV6-2 or TRBV6-3 and TRBJ1-2; D might be TRBD1 (6 bases). Germline V gene lookup returns CDR1 MNHEY and CDR2 SVGEGT. Trimming removed 7 bases at V and 8 bases at J, with 14 bases between. CDR3 length: 12 amino acids. CDR3 DNA sequence: TGTGCCAGCACCACGGGGGGCCGAGGCTACACCTTC. Translation: CASTTGGRGYTF.

Concerning this clonotype itself: This may arise from a read error, as a much more abundant clone is one base away. The rearrangement links TRBV11-3 to TRBJ2-7, with D perhaps TRBD1 or TRBD2 (5 bases each). The V and J ends lost 3 bases and 6 bases respectively, with 12 bases between them. In germline, CDR1 is SGHNT, CDR2 YENEEA. This CDR3 is 13 amino acids long. The CDR3 loop reads CASSLRDVAEQYF. In DNA form, the CDR3 reads TGTGCCAGCAGCTTGAGGGACGTCGCCGAGCAGTACTTC.

This chain joins TRBV29-1 and TRBJ2-1; TRBD2 aligns across 12 bases. Germline CDR1 reads SQVTM; CDR2 reads ANQGSEA. The CDR3 sequence is 17 residues long. V was clipped by 8 bases and J by 0 bases; unmatched bases: 11. The CDR3: CSWGLAGGLSSYNEQFF. The CDR3 nucleotides read TGCAGCTGGGGGCTAGCGGGGGGGCTCAGCTCCTACAATGAGCAGTTCTTC.

At least ten counts were recorded for this clonotype. The J gene is TRBJ2-7, the V gene TRBV11-2; 11 bases align to TRBD2. Per the germline V gene, CDR1 is SGHAT and CDR2 is FQNNGV. This CDR3 comprises 15 residues. V shed 4 bases, J shed 4 bases, and the junction held 6 bases outside the gene matches. CDR3 in amino acids: CASSSLAGAVYEQYF. The CDR3 DNA follows: TGTGCCAGCAGCTCACTAGCGGGGGCTGTGTACGAGCAGTACTTC.

Comment on this clonotype: The junction does not match germline at one end; this may be a read error. The V call is TRBV10-3, the J call TRBJ2-3; D is perhaps TRBD1 (5 bases). The CDR3 spans 13 residues. Germline loops: CDR1 ENHRY, CDR2 SYGVKD. Written as DNA, the CDR3 is TGTGCCGTCAGTAGACAGAGCCCAGATGCGCAGTATTTT. It translates to CAVSRQSPDAQYF.

This clonotype occurred a few times. The rearrangement links TRBV6-6 to TRBJ2-5; D unresolved. The V gene's germline CDR1 is MNHNY and CDR2 SVGAGI (reference sequence). The CDR3 is 12 residues long. The V end was cut by 6 bases, the J end by 2 bases, with 7 bases between. The CDR3 reads CASRVRQETQYF. CDR3 nucleotide sequence: TGTGCCAGCAGAGTACGGCAAGAGACCCAGTACTTC.